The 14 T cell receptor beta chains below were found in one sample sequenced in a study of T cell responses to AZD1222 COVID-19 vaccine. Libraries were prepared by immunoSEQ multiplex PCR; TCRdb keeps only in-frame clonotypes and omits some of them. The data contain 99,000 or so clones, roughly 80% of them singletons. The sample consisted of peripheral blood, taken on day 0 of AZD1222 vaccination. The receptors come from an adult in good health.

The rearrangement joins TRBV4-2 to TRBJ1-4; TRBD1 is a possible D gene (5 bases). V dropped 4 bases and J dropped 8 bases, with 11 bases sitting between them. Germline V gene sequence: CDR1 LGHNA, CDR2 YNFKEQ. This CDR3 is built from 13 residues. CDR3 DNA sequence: TGTGCCAGCAGCCGTGGGGACGGGGAAAAACTGTTTTTT. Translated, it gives CASSRGDGEKLFF.

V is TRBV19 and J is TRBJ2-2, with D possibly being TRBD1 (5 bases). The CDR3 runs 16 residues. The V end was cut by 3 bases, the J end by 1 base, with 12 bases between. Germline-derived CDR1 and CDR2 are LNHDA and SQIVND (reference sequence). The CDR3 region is CASSIKGAMNTGELFF. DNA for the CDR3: TGTGCCAGTAGTATTAAAGGGGCTATGAACACCGGGGAGCTGTTTTTT.

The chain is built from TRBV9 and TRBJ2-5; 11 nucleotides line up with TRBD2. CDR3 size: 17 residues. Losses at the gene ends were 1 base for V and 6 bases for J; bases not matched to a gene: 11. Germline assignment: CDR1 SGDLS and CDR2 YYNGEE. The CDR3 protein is CASSVSSGGSWEQTQYF. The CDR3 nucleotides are TGTGCCAGCAGCGTATCTAGCGGGGGGAGTTGGGAACAGACCCAGTACTTC.

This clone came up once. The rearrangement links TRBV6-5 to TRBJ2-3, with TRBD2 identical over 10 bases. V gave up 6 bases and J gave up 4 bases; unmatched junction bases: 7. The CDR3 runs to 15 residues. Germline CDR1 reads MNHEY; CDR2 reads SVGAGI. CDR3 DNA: TGTGCCAGCAGGCTAGCGGGGGTAGCCTCAGATACGCAGTATTTT. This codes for CASRLAGVASDTQYF.

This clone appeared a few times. Here the CDR3 reads CASSYSVVGAYEQYF. The CDR3 nucleotides are TGTGCCAGCAGTTACTCGGTCGTCGGAGCCTACGAGCAGTACTTC. V is TRBV6-2 or TRBV6-3 and J is TRBJ2-7; D gene uncertain. The CDR3 length is 15 residues. Germline V gene lookup returns CDR1 MNHEY and CDR2 SVGEGT. The germline V and J ends were trimmed by 0 bases and 2 bases, with 11 bases remaining between them.

The CDR3 loop is CASSPAGGNTIYF. The CDR3 DNA reads as TGTGCCAGCTCACCAGCGGGTGGAAACACCATATATTTT. The V gene is TRBV18, the J gene TRBJ1-3; D not resolved. Trimming took 2 bases from V and 3 from J, leaving 5 bases between them. The V gene's germline CDR1 is KGHSH and CDR2 LQKENI. The CDR3 has 13 residues. The full variable domain, its missing parts supplied by reference TRBV18 and TRBJ1-3, is NAGVMQNPRHLVRRRGQEARLRCSPMKGHSHVYWYRQLPEEGLKFMVYLQKENIIDESGMPKERFSAEFPKEGPSILRIQQVVRGDSAAYFCASSPAGGNTIYFGEGSWLTVV.

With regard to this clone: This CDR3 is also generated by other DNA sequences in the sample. The CDR3 is CASSLRGLGTDTQYF. The CDR3 coding sequence is TGCGCCAGCAGCTTACGGGGGCTGGGCACAGATACGCAGTATTTT. This rearrangement joins TRBV5-1 to TRBJ2-3, with D perhaps given as TRBD1 or TRBD2 (6 bases each). The CDR3 runs to 15 residues. Germline V CDR1 and CDR2: SGHRS, YFSETQ. V lost 2 bases and J lost 1, with 11 bases in between.

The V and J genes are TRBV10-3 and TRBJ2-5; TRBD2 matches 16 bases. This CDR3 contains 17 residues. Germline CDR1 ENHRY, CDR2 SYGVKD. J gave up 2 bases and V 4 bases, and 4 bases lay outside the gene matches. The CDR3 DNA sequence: TGTGCCATCAGTGGAGGGACTAGCGGGGGGGTGCAAGAGACCCAGTACTTC. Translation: CAISGGTSGGVQETQYF.

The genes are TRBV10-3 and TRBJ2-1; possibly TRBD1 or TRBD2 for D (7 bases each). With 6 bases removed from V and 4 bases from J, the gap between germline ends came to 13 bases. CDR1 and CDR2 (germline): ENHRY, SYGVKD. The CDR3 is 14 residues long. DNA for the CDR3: TGTGCCATCAGGGGGGGGACAGAATACAATGAGCAGTTCTTC. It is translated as CAIRGGTEYNEQFF.

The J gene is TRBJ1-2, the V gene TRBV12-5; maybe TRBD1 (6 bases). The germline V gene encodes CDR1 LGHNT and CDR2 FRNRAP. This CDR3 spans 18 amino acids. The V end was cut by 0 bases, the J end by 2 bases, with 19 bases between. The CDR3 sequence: CASGLVLGRGPENYGYTF. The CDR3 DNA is TGTGCTAGTGGTTTGGTACTGGGCAGGGGACCTGAGAACTATGGCTACACCTTC. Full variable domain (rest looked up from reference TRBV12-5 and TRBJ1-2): DARVTQTPRHKVTEMGQEVTMRCQPILGHNTVFWYRQTMMQGLELLAYFRNRAPLDDSGMPKDRFSAEMPDATLATLKIQPSEPRDSAVYFCASGLVLGRGPENYGYTFGSGTRLTVV.

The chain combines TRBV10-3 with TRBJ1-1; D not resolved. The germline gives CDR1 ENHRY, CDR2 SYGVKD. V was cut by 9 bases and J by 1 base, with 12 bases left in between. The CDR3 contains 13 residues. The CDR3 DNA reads TGTGCCATTGCACTTGGTGGGAACACTGAAGCTTTCTTT. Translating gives CAIALGGNTEAFF.

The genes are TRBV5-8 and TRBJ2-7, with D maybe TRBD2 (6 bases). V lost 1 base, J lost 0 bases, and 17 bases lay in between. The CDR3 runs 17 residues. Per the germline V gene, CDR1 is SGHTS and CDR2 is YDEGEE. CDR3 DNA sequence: TGTGCCAGCAGCTTGTCACTCCGGCGGGGCCTCTCCTACGAGCAGTACTTC. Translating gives CASSLSLRRGLSYEQYF.

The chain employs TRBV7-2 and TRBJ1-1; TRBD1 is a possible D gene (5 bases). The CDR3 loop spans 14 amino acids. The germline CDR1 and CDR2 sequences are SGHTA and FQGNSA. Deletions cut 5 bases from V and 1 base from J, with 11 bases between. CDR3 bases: TGTGCCAGCAGCAAATATACAGGGAACACTGAAGCTTTCTTT. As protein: CASSKYTGNTEAFF.

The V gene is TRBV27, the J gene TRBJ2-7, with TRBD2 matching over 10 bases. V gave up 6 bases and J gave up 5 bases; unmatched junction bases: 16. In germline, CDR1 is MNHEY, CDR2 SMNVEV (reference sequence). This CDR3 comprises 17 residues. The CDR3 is CASRNPGLASRKDEQYF. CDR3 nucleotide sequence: TGTGCCAGCAGAAACCCGGGACTAGCGAGTCGTAAGGACGAGCAGTACTTC.